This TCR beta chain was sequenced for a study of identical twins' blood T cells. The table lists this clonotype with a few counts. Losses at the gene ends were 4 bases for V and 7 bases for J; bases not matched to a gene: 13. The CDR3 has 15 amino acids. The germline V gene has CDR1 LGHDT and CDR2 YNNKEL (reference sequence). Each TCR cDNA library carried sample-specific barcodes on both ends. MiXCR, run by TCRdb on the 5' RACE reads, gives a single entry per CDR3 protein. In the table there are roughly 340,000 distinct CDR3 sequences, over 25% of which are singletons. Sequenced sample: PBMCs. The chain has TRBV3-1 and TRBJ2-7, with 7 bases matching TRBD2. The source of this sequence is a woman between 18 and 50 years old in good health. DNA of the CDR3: TGTGCCAGCAGCCCTTCCTCGGCGGGAGTGGGGGAGCAGTACTTC. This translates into CASSPSSAGVGEQYF.